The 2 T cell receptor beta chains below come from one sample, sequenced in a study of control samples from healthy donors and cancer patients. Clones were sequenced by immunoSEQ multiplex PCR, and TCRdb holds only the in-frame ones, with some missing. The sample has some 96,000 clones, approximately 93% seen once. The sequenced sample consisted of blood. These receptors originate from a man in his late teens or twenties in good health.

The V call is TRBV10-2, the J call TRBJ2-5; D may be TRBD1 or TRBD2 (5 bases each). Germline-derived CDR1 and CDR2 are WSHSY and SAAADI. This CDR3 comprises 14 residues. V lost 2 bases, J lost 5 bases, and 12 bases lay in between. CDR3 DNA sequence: TGCGCCAGCAGTGAGGGGGGTAGTAGGGAGACCCAGTACTTC. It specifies CASSEGGSRETQYF.

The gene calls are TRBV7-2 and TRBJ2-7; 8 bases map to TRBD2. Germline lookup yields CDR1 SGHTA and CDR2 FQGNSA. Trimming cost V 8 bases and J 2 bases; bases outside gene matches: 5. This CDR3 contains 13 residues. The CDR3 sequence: CASSGGSPYEQYF. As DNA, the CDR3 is TGTGCCAGCTCGGGGGGGTCCCCCTACGAGCAGTACTTC.